A selection of T cell receptor beta chains follows, all from one sample in a study of PD-1 blockade in classical Hodgkin lymphoma. Clones were sequenced by immunoSEQ multiplex PCR, and TCRdb holds only the in-frame ones, with some missing. This table has approximately 65,000 clones, about 92% appearing once. The source was peripheral blood mononuclear cells (PBMCs), collected before the fourth cycle of nivolumab. The receptor source for this set is a human donor with classical Hodgkin lymphoma. Each CDR3 is given with its conserved first and last residue. Fields, in order: clone size, J gene, D gene, V gene, CDR3 DNA, CDR3 protein. The D gene is left open where the match is weak. Where a row states a size, it is once, few, many or the class of an expanded clone; other rows omit it.

clone size: NA; J gene: TRBJ1-2; D gene: NA; V gene: TRBV7-2; CDR3 DNA: TGTGCCAGCATCAAATCAGGGGAGAGCTACACCTTC; CDR3 protein: CASIKSGESYTF
clone size: NA; J gene: TRBJ2-1; D gene: NA; V gene: TRBV4-2; CDR3 DNA: TGTGCCAGCAGCCAGGAGGGGGGGCTCGATGAGCAGTTCTTC; CDR3 protein: CASSQEGGLDEQFF
clone size: NA; J gene: TRBJ2-7; D gene: NA; V gene: TRBV27; CDR3 DNA: TGTGCCAGCAGTTGGACCTGGGGCTACGAGCAGTACTTC; CDR3 protein: CASSWTWGYEQYF
clone size: once; J gene: TRBJ2-1; D gene: NA; V gene: TRBV27; CDR3 DNA: TGTGCCAGCAGTTTCGGGGGCAATGAGCAGTTCTTC; CDR3 protein: CASSFGGNEQFF
clone size: NA; J gene: TRBJ1-5; D gene: NA; V gene: TRBV15; CDR3 DNA: TGTGCCACCAGCAGAGATCTTGGGCCCCAGCATTTT; CDR3 protein: CATSRDLGPQHF
clone size: NA; J gene: TRBJ1-2; D gene: NA; V gene: TRBV6-5; CDR3 DNA: TGTGCCAGCAGTTATGATAACCACTATGGCTACACCTTC; CDR3 protein: CASSYDNHYGYTF
clone size: NA; J gene: TRBJ1-1; D gene: NA; V gene: TRBV5-5; CDR3 DNA: TGTGCCAGCAGCCGTGTCGGGGGCGGTGAAGCTTTCTTT; CDR3 protein: CASSRVGGGEAFF
clone size: once; J gene: TRBJ1-4; D gene: TRBD1; V gene: TRBV6-1; CDR3 DNA: TGTGCCAGCAGTGTATGGCCGGGACAGGGGGATATCGGGACTAATGAAAAACTGTTTTTT; CDR3 protein: CASSVWPGQGDIGTNEKLFF
clone size: once; J gene: TRBJ2-7; D gene: NA; V gene: TRBV28; CDR3 DNA: TGTGCCAGCCGACAGTCAGGATCCTACGAGCAGTACTTC; CDR3 protein: CASRQSGSYEQYF
clone size: NA; J gene: TRBJ2-4; D gene: NA; V gene: TRBV15; CDR3 DNA: TGTGCCACCAGCAGAGGAGCCGAGTCCCTCACTACCTTAGCCAAAAACATTCAGTACTTC; CDR3 protein: CATSRGAESLTTLAKNIQYF
clone size: NA; J gene: TRBJ2-5; D gene: TRBD2; V gene: TRBV6-1; CDR3 DNA: TGTGCCAGCAGTGAAGTACTAGCGGGTTTGGGTGAGACCCAGTACTTC; CDR3 protein: CASSEVLAGLGETQYF
clone size: NA; J gene: TRBJ1-6; D gene: NA; V gene: TRBV5-1; CDR3 DNA: TGCGCCAGCAGCTTGGGATCCCAGGGAGGGAGCAATTCACCCCTCCACTTT; CDR3 protein: CASSLGSQGGSNSPLHF
clone size: NA; J gene: TRBJ2-1; D gene: NA; V gene: TRBV7-8; CDR3 DNA: TGTGCCAGCAGCATTTTAAGGGCAGGGGAATACAATGAGCAGTTCTTC; CDR3 protein: CASSILRAGEYNEQFF
clone size: NA; J gene: TRBJ2-5; D gene: NA; V gene: TRBV7-2; CDR3 DNA: TGTGCCAGTAGCCTCTGGCCCGGGGAGACCCAGTACTTC; CDR3 protein: CASSLWPGETQYF
clone size: once; J gene: TRBJ1-4; D gene: TRBD1; V gene: TRBV4-1; CDR3 DNA: TGCGCCAGCAGCCAACCGATGGGGACAGGATGGGGAAAACTGTTTTTT; CDR3 protein: CASSQPMGTGWGKLFF
clone size: NA; J gene: TRBJ2-2; D gene: TRBD2; V gene: TRBV27; CDR3 DNA: TGTGCCAGCAGCCCTACTAGCGGGGCCGGGGAGCTGTTTTTT; CDR3 protein: CASSPTSGAGELFF
clone size: NA; J gene: TRBJ2-7; D gene: TRBD2; V gene: TRBV7-7; CDR3 DNA: TGTGCCAGCAGCTTGGGGGAGGGCGCCTACGAGCAGTACTTC; CDR3 protein: CASSLGEGAYEQYF
clone size: NA; J gene: TRBJ1-2; D gene: NA; V gene: TRBV2; CDR3 DNA: TGTGCCAGCAGTGAATGGATTTTCAGGGGCGGGGAGGATGGCTACACCTTC; CDR3 protein: CASSEWIFRGGEDGYTF
clone size: NA; J gene: TRBJ2-3; D gene: NA; V gene: TRBV2; CDR3 DNA: TGTGCCAGCAGTGGTACAGGGTACACAGATACGCAGTATTTT; CDR3 protein: CASSGTGYTDTQYF
clone size: NA; J gene: TRBJ2-7; D gene: NA; V gene: TRBV15; CDR3 DNA: TGTGCCACCAGCAGGGGAGACTACGAGCAGTACTTC; CDR3 protein: CATSRGDYEQYF
clone size: NA; J gene: TRBJ2-5; D gene: TRBD2; V gene: TRBV6-5; CDR3 DNA: TGTGCCAGCAGTTTGGGAGGGCAGGGATGGACCCAGTACTTC; CDR3 protein: CASSLGGQGWTQYF
clone size: few; J gene: TRBJ2-1; D gene: NA; V gene: TRBV7-6; CDR3 DNA: TGTGCCAGCAGCTTTGGAGGGGGAGACGAGCAGTTCTTC; CDR3 protein: CASSFGGGDEQFF
clone size: NA; J gene: TRBJ1-1; D gene: NA; V gene: TRBV19; CDR3 DNA: TGTGCCAGTAATCCAGGGGTCTTGGGCACTGAAGCTTTCTTT; CDR3 protein: CASNPGVLGTEAFF
clone size: NA; J gene: TRBJ1-4; D gene: NA; V gene: TRBV6-5; CDR3 DNA: TGTGCCAGCAGTTACTCCAGGGCAGAACTTAATGAAAAACTGTTTTTT; CDR3 protein: CASSYSRAELNEKLFF
clone size: NA; J gene: TRBJ2-1; D gene: NA; V gene: TRBV28; CDR3 DNA: TGTGCCAGCAGTGCCAATCAATTGGGGTCTCACAATGAGCAGTTCTTC; CDR3 protein: CASSANQLGSHNEQFF